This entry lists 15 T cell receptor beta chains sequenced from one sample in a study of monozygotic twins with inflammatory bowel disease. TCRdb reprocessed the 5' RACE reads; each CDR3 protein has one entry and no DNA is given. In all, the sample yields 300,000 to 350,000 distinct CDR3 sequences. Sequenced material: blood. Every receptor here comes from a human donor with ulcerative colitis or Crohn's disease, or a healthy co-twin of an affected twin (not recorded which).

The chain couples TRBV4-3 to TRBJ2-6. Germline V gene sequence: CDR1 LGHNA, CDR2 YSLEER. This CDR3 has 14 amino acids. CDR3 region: CASRKGSGANVLTF.

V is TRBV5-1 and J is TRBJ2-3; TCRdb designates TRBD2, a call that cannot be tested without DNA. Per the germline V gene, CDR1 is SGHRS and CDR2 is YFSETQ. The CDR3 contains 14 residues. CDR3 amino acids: CASSLPPHIRAQYF.

The chain's CDR3 is CASSLAPGGSGANVLTF. V and J are TRBV7-3 and TRBJ2-6; without DNA, the TCRdb call of TRBD1 cannot be checked. This CDR3 comprises 17 residues. Germline V gene sequence: CDR1 SGHTA, CDR2 FQGTGA.

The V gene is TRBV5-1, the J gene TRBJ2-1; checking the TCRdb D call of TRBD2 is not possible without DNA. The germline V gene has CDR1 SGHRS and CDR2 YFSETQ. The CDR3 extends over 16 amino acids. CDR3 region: CASSPPQTRSGIEQFF.

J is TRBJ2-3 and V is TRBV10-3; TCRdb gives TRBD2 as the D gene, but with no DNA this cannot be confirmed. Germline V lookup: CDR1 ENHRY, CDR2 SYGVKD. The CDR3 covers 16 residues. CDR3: CAISDWRGAQADTQYF.

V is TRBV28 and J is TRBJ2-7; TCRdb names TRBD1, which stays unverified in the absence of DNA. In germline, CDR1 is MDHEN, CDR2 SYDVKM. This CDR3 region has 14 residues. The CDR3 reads CASSLPPGTHEQYF.

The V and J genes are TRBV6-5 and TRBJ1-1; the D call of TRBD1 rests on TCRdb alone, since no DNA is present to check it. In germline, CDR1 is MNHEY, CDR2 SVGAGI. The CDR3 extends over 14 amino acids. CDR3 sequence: CASSYFTGATEAFF.

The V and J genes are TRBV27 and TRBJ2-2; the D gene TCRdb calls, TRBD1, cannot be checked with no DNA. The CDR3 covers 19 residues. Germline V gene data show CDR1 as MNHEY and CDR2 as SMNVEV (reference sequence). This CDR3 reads CASRVTLTGSLANTGELFF.

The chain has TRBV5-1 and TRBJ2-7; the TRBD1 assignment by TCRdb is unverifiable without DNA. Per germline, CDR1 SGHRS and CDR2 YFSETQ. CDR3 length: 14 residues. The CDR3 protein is CASSPGQGENEQYF.

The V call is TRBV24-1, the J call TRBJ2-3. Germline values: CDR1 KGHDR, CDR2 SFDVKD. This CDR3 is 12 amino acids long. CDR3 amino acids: CATSGSTDTQYF.

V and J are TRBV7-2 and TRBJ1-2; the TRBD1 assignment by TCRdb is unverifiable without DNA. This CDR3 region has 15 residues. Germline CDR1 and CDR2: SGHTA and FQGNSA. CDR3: CASSLPTPREAGNTF. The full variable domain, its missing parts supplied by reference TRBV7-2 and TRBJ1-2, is GAGVSQSPSNKVTEKGKDVELRCDPISGHTALYWYRQSLGQGLEFLIYFQGNSAPDKSGLPSDRFSAERTGGSVSTLTIQRTQQEDSAVYLCASSLPTPREAGNTFGSGTRLTVV.

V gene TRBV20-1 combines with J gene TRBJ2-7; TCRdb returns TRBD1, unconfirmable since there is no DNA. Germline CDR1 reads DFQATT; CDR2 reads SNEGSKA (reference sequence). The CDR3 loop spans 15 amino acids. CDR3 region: CSATVLGGFSYEQYF.

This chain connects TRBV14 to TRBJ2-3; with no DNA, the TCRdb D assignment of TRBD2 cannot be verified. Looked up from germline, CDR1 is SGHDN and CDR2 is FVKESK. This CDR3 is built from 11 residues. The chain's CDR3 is CASSQEGLQYF.

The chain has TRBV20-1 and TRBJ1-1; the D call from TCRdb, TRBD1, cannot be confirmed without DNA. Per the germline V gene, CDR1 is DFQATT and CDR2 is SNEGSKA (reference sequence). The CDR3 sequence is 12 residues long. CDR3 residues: CSAKGANTEAFF.

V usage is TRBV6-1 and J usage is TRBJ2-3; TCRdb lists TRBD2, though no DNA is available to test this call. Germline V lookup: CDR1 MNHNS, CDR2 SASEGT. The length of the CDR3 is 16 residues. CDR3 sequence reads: CASSEALAGGSDTQYF.